This entry features one TCR beta chain sequence. This receptor's antigen is unknown. One base away there is no much larger clone; base qualities are not given. The immunoSEQ hsTCRB assay version 4 in survey mode was used to sequence TCRbeta repertoires from genomic DNA. Genomic DNA was diluted to about 9 ng/uL, and up to 1 ug per sample was used for TCRbeta sequencing. The original pipeline was this. TCRbeta data analysis was done in ImmunoSeq Analyzer 3.0, and diversity was calculated on productive nucleotide rearrangements. The improved Chao index was used to estimate lower-bound TCR diversity, and the Gini coefficient was used to estimate clonality using the Immunarch R package. Different nucleotide rearrangements encoding the same CDR3beta amino acid sequence were counted as distinct clonotypes. Differential abundance analysis found TCRbeta sequences that were significantly enriched in antigen-responding cells compared with anti-CD3/anti-CD28-activated cells. GLIPH2 grouped TCRs by predicted peptide-MHC specificity, both within each participant and across combined participant data sets. TCRdb holds this immuneACCESS table with in-frame rearrangements only. Some clones are missing; in checked studies, unresolved V genes explain under half, and the rest has no known cause. V, J and clone size are taken as reported in that table, and D and trimming were inferred from the DNA itself. The sample table contains tens of thousands of clones; only one count was recorded for roughly 80% of them. Clones ranked in the top ten supply around 0.81% of the sample.

These data come from a study of persistence of HIV-infected CD4 T cells (dated by TCRdb to 2020 to 2021). Study-wide context: CMV- and HIV-1 Gag-responding CD4+ T cells were isolated from ART-treated individuals so that antigen-driven clonal expansion of HIV-1-infected cells could be examined. Peripheral blood samples of up to 180 mL were collected at multiple time points, except for a couple of participants, who underwent leukapheresis at a single time point. TCRbeta sequencing assessed the clonality of all cells in each sorted population, while proviral sequencing assessed the clonality of infected cells. The TCR cluster analysis across participants included under ten participants for CMV and more than 5 participants for Gag. The median time participants had been on suppressive ART was 8 years.

A distance of 18 bases separates the germline ends of V and J, which lose 6 bases and 10 bases respectively. For CDR1 and CDR2, the germline V gene lists SNHLY and FYNNEI. There are 13 amino acids in the CDR3, from cysteine to phenylalanine inclusive. This entry keeps only the CDR3 DNA: 39 bases, framed from base 1. The meaning of the sample's treatment or condition label: suppressive antiretroviral therapy. Lysates of CMV-infected fibroblasts at roughly 10 ug/mL were used to stimulate the cells. Memory CD4+ T cells that did not respond, being CD40L-negative, CD69-negative and CD45RO-high, were sorted as memory populations depleted of antigen-responding cells. HIV-1-infected adults in whom suppressive ART had been started during chronic infection were enrolled as participants. For at least 4 years, participants had undetectable plasma HIV-1 RNA, below 50 copies/mL. To be included, a participant needed positive CMV serology and a CD4+ T cell count above 400 cells/uL. Before stimulation, PBMCs were isolated using density centrifugation and then depleted of CD8+ T cells. Stimulation of CD8-depleted PBMCs was carried out for approximately 17 hours with anti-CD28/CD49d costimulation, CD40-blocking antibody and enfuvirtide, to prevent new infections. Sorting was done on either a Beckman Coulter MoFlo Legacy or an XDP sorter, and propidium iodide was used to exclude dead cells. The QIAamp DNA Mini Kit was used for genomic DNA extraction from samples above one million cells, and the Quick-DNA Microprep Kit was used otherwise.

Points the paper makes about the study in general: Significantly lower TCRbeta richness was observed in CMV- and Gag-responding cells than in anti-CD3/anti-CD28-responding cells, and higher oligoclonality was observed in CMV-responding cells than in CD3/CD28-stimulated and Gag-responding cells. TCR oligoclonality correlated with proviral oligoclonality within the same sorted populations. Antigen-responding cells were enriched for expanded CDR3beta sequences that were degenerate, which suggests that CD4+ responses to CMV and Gag underwent convergent selection. Because the TCR analyses were done in bulk, restricting them to just the rare CMV-responding cells that actually carried HIV-1 proviruses was not possible. Few individuals were included in the study, and only a limited range of antigens was tested.

The chain is assembled from TRBV2 and TRBJ1-1, with the D gene uncertain. The starting material was CD4+ T cells sorted from PBMCs after 18-hour stimulation, obtained from a patient who received antiretroviral therapy. What the cell subset or site label conveys for this sample: CD40L-CD69- CD45RO-high memory CD4 T cells not responding to CMV lysate. This receptor was taken from an adult woman with HIV who was CMV-seropositive. The nucleotide sequence is given as TGTGCCAGCAGATCGGGCCTCGAAGCGAGAGCTTTCTTT. Translated, this gives CASRSGLEARAFF.